The clone carrying this T cell receptor beta chain was counted only a few times. Its specificity is not known. Here immunoSEQ multiplex PCR was the method, and the copy in TCRdb shows in-frame clones only, minus some. The data hold around 70,000 clones, with 71% observed a single time. With 7 bases clipped from V and 5 bases from J, the junction kept 16 bases outside the gene matches. This CDR3 spans 19 amino acids. Every patient relapsed after autologous stem cell transplantation, and brentuximab vedotin exposure varied. Complete response, partial response or progressive disease was each patient's best response. The sample originates from a study of PD-1 blockade in classical Hodgkin lymphoma. The study, taken as a whole, reports: CD4+ but not CD8+ TCR diversity rose significantly by C4D1.

This TCR was recovered from a human donor with classical Hodgkin lymphoma. This chain connects TRBV23-1 to TRBJ2-5, with 16 bases identical to TRBD2. TRBV23-1 is an ORF, and what it does is uncertain. The specimen was peripheral blood mononuclear cells (PBMCs), collected before the second cycle of nivolumab. CDR3 sequence reads: CASTSKWGLAGGGRETQYF. As DNA, the CDR3 is TGCGCCAGCACCTCGAAGTGGGGACTAGCGGGAGGGGGACGGGAGACCCAGTACTTC.